This T cell receptor beta chain was observed in a study of lung T cells in sarcoidosis with Löfgren's syndrome. Broader study findings: Shared TRAV12-1 and TRBV2 CDR3 motifs were reported across several patients. TRBV2 was the preferred pairing partner of TRAV12-1, with similar CDR3s.

TCRdb ran MiXCR on the reads and lists one entry per CDR3 protein. Among 58,000 or so distinct CDR3 sequences listed, 21% were seen once. Germline V gene sequence: CDR1 SGHRS, CDR2 YFSETQ. V lost 0 bases, J lost 5 bases, and 8 bases lay in between. CDR3 length: 14 amino acids. This clonotype was observed a few times. Its antigen is unknown. J is TRBJ2-2 and V is TRBV5-1; D call uncertain. The clonotype comes from a human donor with sarcoidosis (Löfgren's syndrome or another form), or a control subject (not recorded which). The sequencing input was CD4+ T cells from PBMCs. The CDR3 bases are TGCGCCAGCAGCTTGGGACACGGAACCGGGGAGCTGTTTTTT. This codes for CASSLGHGTGELFF.